The 14 T cell receptor beta chains in this list originate from one sample, sequenced in a study of beta chain features in type 1 diabetes. The investigators reverse transcribed all of the isolated RNA, so they sequenced expressed TCRB transcripts. Produced via immunoSEQ multiplex PCR; TCRdb's table is partial and in-frame only. The table records some 200,000 clones, under 13% of them present only once. The sample consisted of central memory CD4+ T cells from blood. All receptors derive from a young man in good health.

In this sample, this clone turned up a few times. V is TRBV5-4 and J is TRBJ2-3; D gene ambiguous. V was trimmed by 1 base and J by 0 bases, leaving 9 bases between them. The CDR3 contains 15 residues. Per the germline V gene, CDR1 is SGHNT and CDR2 is YYREEE (reference sequence). CDR3: CASSLSQRSTDTQYF. CDR3 nucleotide sequence: TGTGCCAGCAGCTTGTCGCAACGCAGCACAGATACGCAGTATTTT.

The chain combines TRBV4-1 with TRBJ1-1, with a tentative D call TRBD1 (5 bases). Germline values: CDR1 MGHRA, CDR2 YSYEKL. This CDR3 contains 15 residues. V was cut by 4 bases and J by 1 base, with 13 bases left in between. The CDR3 bases are TGCGCCAGCAGCCGAGGAATTGGACAGAACACTGAAGCTTTCTTT. This translates into CASSRGIGQNTEAFF.

The chain links TRBV4-1 to TRBJ2-1, with TRBD1 matching over 8 bases. V shed 0 bases, J shed 7 bases, and the junction held 8 bases outside the gene matches. The CDR3 loop spans 16 amino acids. Looked up from germline, CDR1 is MGHRA and CDR2 is YSYEKL. CDR3 residues: CASSQDHGWTGNEQFF. DNA for the CDR3: TGCGCCAGCAGCCAAGATCACGGGTGGACAGGGAATGAGCAGTTCTTC.

This chain joins TRBV14 and TRBJ2-7; no reliable D call. CDR3 length equals 12 residues. The germline gives CDR1 SGHDN, CDR2 FVKESK. Trimming took 0 bases from V and 5 from J, leaving 5 bases between them. Here the CDR3 DNA reads TGTGCCAGCAGCCAAGATCACGACGAGCAGTACTTC. Amino acid sequence: CASSQDHDEQYF.

The V gene is TRBV29-1, the J gene TRBJ2-3, with a weak D call TRBD2 (5 bases). The CDR3 is made up of 16 amino acids. The V gene lost 3 bases and the J gene lost 4 bases, with 20 bases spanning the gap. CDR1 and CDR2 from the germline V gene are SQVTM and ANQGSEA. Written as DNA, the CDR3 is TGCAGCGTTGAGCTCCAGCAGTGGGAGAGCCCAGATACGCAGTATTTT. Protein: CSVELQQWESPDTQYF.

The CDR3, as DNA: TGTGCCAGCAGTGAAGCGCTTATGGGGCTTCACAATGAGCAGTTCTTC. It is translated as CASSEALMGLHNEQFF. The chain is built from TRBV2 and TRBJ2-1; D perhaps matches TRBD1 (5 bases). The CDR3 sequence is 16 residues long. CDR1 and CDR2 (germline): SNHLY, FYNNEI. Trimming left V 0 bases short and J 5 bases short, with 14 bases between.

The chain joins TRBV6-1 to TRBJ1-5; 7 bases agree with TRBD1. Germline CDR1 is MNHNS and CDR2 is SASEGT. The V segment lost 10 bases and the J segment 1 base; nucleotides outside the gene matches: 7. This CDR3 region has 14 residues. The CDR3 nucleotides are TGTGCCACCCTACAGGGGAGCAGCAATCAGCCCCAGCATTTT. Its translation: CATLQGSSNQPQHF.

This chain links TRBV7-9 with TRBJ2-1; 9 nucleotides match TRBD2. V shed 3 bases and J 12 bases; nucleotides not matched to a gene: 12. The CDR3 length is 15 residues. Germline CDR1 SEHNR, CDR2 FQNEAQ (reference sequence). CDR3 sequence (DNA): TGTGCCAGCAGCTTTGGTTTAGCGGGAGTCCCGGGGCAGTTCTTC. It translates to CASSFGLAGVPGQFF.

The table lists this clone with a few counts. CDR3 nucleotide sequence: TGTGCCAGCAGCCAGCGGAGCTCCTACAATGAGCAGTTCTTC. Its translation is CASSQRSSYNEQFF. This chain joins TRBV7-2 and TRBJ2-1; D might be TRBD2 (5 bases). CDR1 and CDR2 from the germline V gene are SGHTA and FQGNSA. Trimming shortened V by 5 bases and J by 0 bases, and 8 bases separated the two germline ends. The CDR3 is 14 residues long.

The genes are TRBV6-1 and TRBJ1-1, with unresolved D. This CDR3 spans 13 amino acids. V was cut by 2 bases and J by 6 bases, with 10 bases left in between. The germline V gene has CDR1 MNHNS and CDR2 SASEGT. This CDR3 is CASSEMGIAEAFF. The CDR3 bases are TGTGCCAGCAGTGAAATGGGAATCGCTGAAGCTTTCTTT.

CDR3: CASSKRLVAYNEQFF. The CDR3, as DNA: TGTGCCAGCAGCAAACGACTAGTAGCATACAATGAGCAGTTCTTC. This sequence joins TRBV9 and TRBJ2-1; D might be TRBD2 (6 bases). Trimming stripped 4 bases from V and 4 bases from J, with 15 bases between. The CDR3 has 15 amino acids. Germline assignment: CDR1 SGDLS and CDR2 YYNGEE. The variable domain in full, with the rest retrieved from reference TRBV9 and TRBJ2-1, is DSGVTQTPKHLITATGQRVTLRCSPRSGDLSVYWYQQSLDQGLQFLIQYYNGEERAKGNILERFSAQQFPDLHSELNLSSLELGDSALYFCASSKRLVAYNEQFFGPGTRLTVL.

Turning to this clone: This sample also contains other DNA sequences that code for the same CDR3. The chain has TRBV7-2 and TRBJ2-1; TRBD2 aligns across 9 bases. V trimming: 0 bases; J trimming: 4 bases; junction bases outside the gene matches: 4. There are 16 residues in the CDR3. The V gene's germline CDR1 is SGHTA and CDR2 FQGNSA. The CDR3 sequence is CASSLALAGAYNEQFF. The CDR3 DNA reads TGTGCCAGCAGCTTAGCCTTAGCGGGAGCTTACAATGAGCAGTTCTTC. The variable domain in full, completed from reference TRBV7-2 and TRBJ2-1, reads GAGVSQSPSNKVTEKGKDVELRCDPISGHTALYWYRQSLGQGLEFLIYFQGNSAPDKSGLPSDRFSAERTGGSVSTLTIQRTQQEDSAVYLCASSLALAGAYNEQFFGPGTRLTVL.

This chain connects TRBV7-2 to TRBJ2-1, with TRBD1 matching 8 bases. Germline V gene sequence: CDR1 SGHTA, CDR2 FQGNSA. Germline trimming cut 2 bases from V and 7 bases from J; bases unmatched to any gene: 10. The CDR3 sequence is 16 residues long. DNA of the CDR3: TGTGCCAGCAGCTTAAGGGACAGGAACTCGGGGAATGAGCAGTTCTTC. It encodes CASSLRDRNSGNEQFF.

This clone was detected a few times. This chain links TRBV15 with TRBJ2-5, with TRBD1 matching 7 bases. Germline trimming cut 1 base from V and 2 bases from J; bases unmatched to any gene: 4. There are 15 residues in the CDR3. Per the germline V gene, CDR1 is LNHNV and CDR2 is YYDKDF (reference sequence). This CDR3 reads CATSRGVRGQETQYF. The CDR3 DNA reads as TGTGCCACCAGCAGAGGCGTCAGGGGGCAAGAGACCCAGTACTTC.